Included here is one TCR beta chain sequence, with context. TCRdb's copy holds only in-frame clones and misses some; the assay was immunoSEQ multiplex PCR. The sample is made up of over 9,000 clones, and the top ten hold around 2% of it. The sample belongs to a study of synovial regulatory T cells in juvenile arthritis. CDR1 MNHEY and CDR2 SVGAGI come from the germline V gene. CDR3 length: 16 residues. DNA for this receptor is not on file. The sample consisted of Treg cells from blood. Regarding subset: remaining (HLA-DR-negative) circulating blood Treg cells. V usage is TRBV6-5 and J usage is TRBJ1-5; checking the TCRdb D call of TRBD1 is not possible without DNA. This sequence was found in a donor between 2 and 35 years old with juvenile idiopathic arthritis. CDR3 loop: CASSYSFYSTDQPQHF.